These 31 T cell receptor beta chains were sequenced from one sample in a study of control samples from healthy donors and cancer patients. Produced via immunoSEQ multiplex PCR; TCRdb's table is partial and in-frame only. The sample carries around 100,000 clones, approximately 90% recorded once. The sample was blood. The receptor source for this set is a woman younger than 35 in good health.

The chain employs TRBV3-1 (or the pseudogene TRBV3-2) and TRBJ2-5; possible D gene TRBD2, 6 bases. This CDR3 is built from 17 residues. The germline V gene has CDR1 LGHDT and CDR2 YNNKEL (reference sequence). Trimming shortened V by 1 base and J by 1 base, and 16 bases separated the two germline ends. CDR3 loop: CASSQGEGLSPQETQYF. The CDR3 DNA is TGTGCCAGCAGCCAAGGAGAGGGACTCTCGCCCCAAGAGACCCAGTACTTC.

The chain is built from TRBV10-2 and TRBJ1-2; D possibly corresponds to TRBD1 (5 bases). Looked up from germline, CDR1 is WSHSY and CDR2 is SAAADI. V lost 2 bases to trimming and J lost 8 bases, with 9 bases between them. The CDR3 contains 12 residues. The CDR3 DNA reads TGCGCCAGCAGTGAGGACAGATGGGGCTACACCTTC. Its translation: CASSEDRWGYTF.

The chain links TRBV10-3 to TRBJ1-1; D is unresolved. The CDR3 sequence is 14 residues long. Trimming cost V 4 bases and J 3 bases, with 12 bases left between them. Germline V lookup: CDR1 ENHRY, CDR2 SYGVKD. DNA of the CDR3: TGTGCCATCAGTGCAGGAGGAGCCTACACTGAAGCTTTCTTT. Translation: CAISAGGAYTEAFF.

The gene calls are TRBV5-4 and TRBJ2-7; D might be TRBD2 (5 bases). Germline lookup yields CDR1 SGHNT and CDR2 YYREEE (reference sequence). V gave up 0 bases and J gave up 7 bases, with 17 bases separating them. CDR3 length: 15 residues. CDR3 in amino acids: CASSLVAQSRREQYF. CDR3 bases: TGTGCCAGCAGCTTGGTCGCCCAATCGAGGAGGGAGCAGTACTTC. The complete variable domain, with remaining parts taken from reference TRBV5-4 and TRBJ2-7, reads ETGVTQSPTHLIKTRGQQVTLRCSSQSGHNTVSWYQQALGQGPQFIFQYYREEENGRGNFPPRFSGLQFPNYSSELNVNALELDDSALYLCASSLVAQSRREQYFGPGTRLTVT.

In DNA form, the CDR3 reads TGTGCCAGCAGCCAAGATTGGGCTAGCCCAGATACGCAGTATTTT. This sequence encodes CASSQDWASPDTQYF. The V gene is TRBV4-2, the J gene TRBJ2-3, with a weak D call TRBD2 (5 bases). Trimming took off 0 bases at V and 4 bases at J, with 11 bases between the two ends. Per germline, CDR1 LGHNA and CDR2 YNFKEQ. This CDR3 spans 15 amino acids.

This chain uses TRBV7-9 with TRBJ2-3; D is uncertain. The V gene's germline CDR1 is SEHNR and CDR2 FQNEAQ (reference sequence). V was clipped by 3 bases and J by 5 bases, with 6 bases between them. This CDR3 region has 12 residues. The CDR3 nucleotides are TGTGCCAGCAGCTTTGTGGTAGATACGCAGTATTTT. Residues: CASSFVVDTQYF.

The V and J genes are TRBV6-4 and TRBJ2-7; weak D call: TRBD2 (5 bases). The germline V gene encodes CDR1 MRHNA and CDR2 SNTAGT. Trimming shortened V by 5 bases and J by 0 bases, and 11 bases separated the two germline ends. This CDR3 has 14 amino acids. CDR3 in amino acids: CASSSGFSSYEQYF. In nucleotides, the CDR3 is TGTGCCAGCAGTTCGGGGTTCAGCTCCTACGAGCAGTACTTC.

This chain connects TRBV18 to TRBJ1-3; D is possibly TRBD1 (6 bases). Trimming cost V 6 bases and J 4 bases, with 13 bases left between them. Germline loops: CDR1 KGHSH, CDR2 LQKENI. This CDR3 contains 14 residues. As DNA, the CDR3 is TGTGCCAGCTCCCCTGAACAGGGAGGAAACACCATATATTTT. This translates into CASSPEQGGNTIYF.

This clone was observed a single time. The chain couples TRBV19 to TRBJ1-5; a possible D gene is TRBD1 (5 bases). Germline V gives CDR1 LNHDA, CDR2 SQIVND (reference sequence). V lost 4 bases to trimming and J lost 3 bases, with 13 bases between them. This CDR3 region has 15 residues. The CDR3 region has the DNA TGTGCCAGTAGTACCCCCGACAGAGCCAATCAGCCCCAGCATTTT. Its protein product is CASSTPDRANQPQHF.

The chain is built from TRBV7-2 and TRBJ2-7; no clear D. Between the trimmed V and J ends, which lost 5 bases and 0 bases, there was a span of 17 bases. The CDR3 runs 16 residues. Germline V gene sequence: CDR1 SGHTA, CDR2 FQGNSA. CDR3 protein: CASSPSSYSSSYEQYF. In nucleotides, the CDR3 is TGTGCCAGCAGCCCGAGTTCCTATTCTAGCTCCTACGAGCAGTACTTC.

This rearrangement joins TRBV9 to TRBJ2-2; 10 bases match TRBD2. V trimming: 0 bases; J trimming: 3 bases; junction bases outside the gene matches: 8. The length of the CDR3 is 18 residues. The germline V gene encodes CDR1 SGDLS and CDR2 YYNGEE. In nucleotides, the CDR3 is TGTGCCAGCAGCGTAGCTTCCGCGCTAGCGGGAGACACCGGGGAGCTGTTTTTT. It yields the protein CASSVASALAGDTGELFF.

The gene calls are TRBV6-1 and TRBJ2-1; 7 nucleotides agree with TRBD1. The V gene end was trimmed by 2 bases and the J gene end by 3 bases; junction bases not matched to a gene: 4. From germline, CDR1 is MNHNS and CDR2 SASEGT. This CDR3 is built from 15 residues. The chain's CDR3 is CASSERAGGYNEQFF. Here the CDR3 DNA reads TGTGCCAGCAGTGAACGGGCAGGGGGCTACAATGAGCAGTTCTTC.

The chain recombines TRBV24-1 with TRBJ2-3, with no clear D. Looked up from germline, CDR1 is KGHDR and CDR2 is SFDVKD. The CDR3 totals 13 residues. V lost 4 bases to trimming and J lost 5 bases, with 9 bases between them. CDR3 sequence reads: CATSDPTGDTQYF. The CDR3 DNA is TGTGCCACCAGTGACCCGACGGGAGATACGCAGTATTTT.

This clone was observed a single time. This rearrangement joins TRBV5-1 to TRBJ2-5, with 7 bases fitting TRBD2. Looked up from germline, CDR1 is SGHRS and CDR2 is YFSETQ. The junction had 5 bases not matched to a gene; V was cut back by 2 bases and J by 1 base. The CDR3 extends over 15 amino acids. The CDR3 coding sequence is TGCGCCAGCAGCTTTCGCGGGGGAGCCCAAGAGACCCAGTACTTC. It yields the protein CASSFRGGAQETQYF.

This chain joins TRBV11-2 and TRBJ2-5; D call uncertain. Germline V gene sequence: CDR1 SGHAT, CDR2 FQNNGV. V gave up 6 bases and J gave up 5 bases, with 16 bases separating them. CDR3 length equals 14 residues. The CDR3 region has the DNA TGTGCCAGCAGTCGGGTTCAAGGACGGGAGACCCAGTACTTC. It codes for CASSRVQGRETQYF.

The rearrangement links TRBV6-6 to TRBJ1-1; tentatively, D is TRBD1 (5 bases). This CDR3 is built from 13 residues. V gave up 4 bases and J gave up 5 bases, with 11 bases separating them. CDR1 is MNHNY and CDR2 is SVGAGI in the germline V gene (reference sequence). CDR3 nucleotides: TGTGCCAGCAGTTGGGGGACGGGAACTGAAGCTTTCTTT. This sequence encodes CASSWGTGTEAFF.

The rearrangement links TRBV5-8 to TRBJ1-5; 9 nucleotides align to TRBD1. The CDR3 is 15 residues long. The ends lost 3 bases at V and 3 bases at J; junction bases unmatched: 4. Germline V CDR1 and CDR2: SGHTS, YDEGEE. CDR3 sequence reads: CASSSGQGNNQPQHF. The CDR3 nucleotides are TGTGCCAGCAGCTCGGGACAGGGTAACAATCAGCCCCAGCATTTT.

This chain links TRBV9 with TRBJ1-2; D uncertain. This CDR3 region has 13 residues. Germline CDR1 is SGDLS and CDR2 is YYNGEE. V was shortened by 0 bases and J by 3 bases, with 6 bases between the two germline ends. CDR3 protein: CASSVDLYYGYTF. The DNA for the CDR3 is TGTGCCAGCAGCGTAGACCTGTACTATGGCTACACCTTC.

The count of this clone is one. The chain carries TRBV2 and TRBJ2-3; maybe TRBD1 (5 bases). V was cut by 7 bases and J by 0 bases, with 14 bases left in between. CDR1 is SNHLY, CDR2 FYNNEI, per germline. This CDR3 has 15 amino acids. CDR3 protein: CASNQGATSTDTQYF. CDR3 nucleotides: TGTGCCAGCAACCAGGGTGCCACTAGCACAGATACGCAGTATTTT.

The CDR3 DNA follows: TGTGCCAGCTCACCACCGAGCGGGACAGCCTATGGCTACACCTTC. Translation: CASSPPSGTAYGYTF. The V call is TRBV18, the J call TRBJ1-2, with 7 nucleotides matching TRBD1. After removal of 0 bases from V and 4 bases from J, the junction contained 5 bases not matched to a gene. CDR1 and CDR2 from the germline V gene are KGHSH and LQKENI. This CDR3 spans 15 amino acids.

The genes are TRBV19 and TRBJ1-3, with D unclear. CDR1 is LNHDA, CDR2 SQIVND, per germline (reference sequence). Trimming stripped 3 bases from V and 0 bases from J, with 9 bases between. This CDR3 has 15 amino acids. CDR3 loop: CASSIAVNSGNTIYF. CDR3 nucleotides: TGTGCCAGTAGTATCGCGGTTAACTCTGGAAACACCATATATTTT.

This CDR3 is CATSGVDSNQPQHF. The CDR3 coding sequence is TGTGCCACCAGTGGGGTGGATAGCAATCAGCCCCAGCATTTT. The V call is TRBV24-1, the J call TRBJ1-5; D remains unclear. Germline loops: CDR1 KGHDR, CDR2 SFDVKD. CDR3 length equals 14 residues. Trimming cost V 5 bases and J 0 bases, with 7 bases left between them.

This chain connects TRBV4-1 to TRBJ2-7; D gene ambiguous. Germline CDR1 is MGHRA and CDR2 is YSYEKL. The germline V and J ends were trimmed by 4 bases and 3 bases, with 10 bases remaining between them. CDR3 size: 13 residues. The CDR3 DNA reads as TGCGCCAGCAGCCGCCCACCAAACTACGAGCAGTACTTC. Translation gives CASSRPPNYEQYF.

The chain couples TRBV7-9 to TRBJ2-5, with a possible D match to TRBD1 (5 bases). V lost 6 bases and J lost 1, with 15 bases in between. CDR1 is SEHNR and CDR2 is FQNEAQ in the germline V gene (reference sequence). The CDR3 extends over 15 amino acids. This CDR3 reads CASSPTGESQETQYF. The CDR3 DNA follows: TGTGCCAGCAGTCCTACAGGCGAGTCCCAAGAGACCCAGTACTTC.

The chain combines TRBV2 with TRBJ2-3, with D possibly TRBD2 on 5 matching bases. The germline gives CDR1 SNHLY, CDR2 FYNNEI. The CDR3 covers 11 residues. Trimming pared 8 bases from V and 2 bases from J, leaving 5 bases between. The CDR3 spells CASDYTDTQYF. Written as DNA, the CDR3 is TGTGCCAGCGACTACACAGATACGCAGTATTTT.

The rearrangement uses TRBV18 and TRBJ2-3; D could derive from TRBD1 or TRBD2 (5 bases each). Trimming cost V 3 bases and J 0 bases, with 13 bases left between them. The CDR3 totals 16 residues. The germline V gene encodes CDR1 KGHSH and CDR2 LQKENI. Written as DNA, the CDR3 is TGTGCCAGCTCACCGCTAGCTGGGGCAAGCACAGATACGCAGTATTTT. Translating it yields CASSPLAGASTDTQYF. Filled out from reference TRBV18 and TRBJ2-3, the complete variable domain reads NAGVMQNPRHLVRRRGQEARLRCSPMKGHSHVYWYRQLPEEGLKFMVYLQKENIIDESGMPKERFSAEFPKEGPSILRIQQVVRGDSAAYFCASSPLAGASTDTQYFGPGTRLTVL.

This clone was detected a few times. CDR3 region: CASRERVDNEQFF. The CDR3 region has the DNA TGTGCCAGCAGGGAGAGGGTGGACAATGAGCAGTTCTTC. The V and J genes are TRBV28 and TRBJ2-1; a possible D gene is TRBD2 (5 bases). Germline V gene sequence: CDR1 MDHEN, CDR2 SYDVKM. The CDR3 is made up of 13 amino acids. The ends were cut back, 6 bases at V and 5 bases at J, with 11 bases in the middle.

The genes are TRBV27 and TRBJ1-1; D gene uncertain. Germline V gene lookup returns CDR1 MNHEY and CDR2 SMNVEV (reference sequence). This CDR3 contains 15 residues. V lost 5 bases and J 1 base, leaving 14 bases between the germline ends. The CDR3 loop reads CASSPSWWENTEAFF. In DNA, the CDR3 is TGTGCCAGCAGTCCTTCATGGTGGGAGAACACTGAAGCTTTCTTT.

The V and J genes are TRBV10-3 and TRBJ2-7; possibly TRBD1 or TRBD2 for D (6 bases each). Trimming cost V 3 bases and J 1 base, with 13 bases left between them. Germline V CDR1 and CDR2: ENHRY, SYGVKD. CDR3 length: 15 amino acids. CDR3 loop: CAISDGQGTSYEQYF. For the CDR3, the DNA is TGTGCCATCAGTGATGGGCAGGGGACTTCCTACGAGCAGTACTTC.

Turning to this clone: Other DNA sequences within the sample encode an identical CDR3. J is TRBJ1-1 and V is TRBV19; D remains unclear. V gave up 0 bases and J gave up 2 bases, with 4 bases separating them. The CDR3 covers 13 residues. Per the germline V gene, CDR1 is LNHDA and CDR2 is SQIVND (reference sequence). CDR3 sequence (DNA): TGTGCCAGTAGTATAGATCGAAACACTGAAGCTTTCTTT. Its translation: CASSIDRNTEAFF.

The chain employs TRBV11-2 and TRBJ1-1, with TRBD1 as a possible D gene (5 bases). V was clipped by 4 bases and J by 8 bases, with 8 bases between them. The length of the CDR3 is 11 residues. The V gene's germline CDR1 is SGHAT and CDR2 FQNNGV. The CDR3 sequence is CASSWDLEAFF. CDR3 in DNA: TGTGCCAGCAGCTGGGACCTAGAAGCTTTCTTT. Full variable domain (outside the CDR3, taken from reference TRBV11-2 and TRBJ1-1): EAGVAQSPRYKIIEKRQSVAFWCNPISGHATLYWYQQILGQGPKLLIQFQNNGVVDDSQLPKDRFSAERLKGVDSTLKIQPAKLEDSAVYLCASSWDLEAFFGQGTRLTVV.